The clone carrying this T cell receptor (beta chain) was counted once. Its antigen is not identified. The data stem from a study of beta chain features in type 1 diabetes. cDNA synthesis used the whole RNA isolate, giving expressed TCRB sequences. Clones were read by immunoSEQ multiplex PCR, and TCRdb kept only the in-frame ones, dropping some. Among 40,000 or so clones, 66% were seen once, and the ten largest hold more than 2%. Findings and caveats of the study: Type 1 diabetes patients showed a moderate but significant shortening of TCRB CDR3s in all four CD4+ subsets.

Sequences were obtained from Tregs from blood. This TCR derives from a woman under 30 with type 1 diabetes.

The CDR3 is CASSLEGLAGHQDTQYF. CDR3 nucleotides: TGCGCCAGCAGCTTGGAGGGACTAGCGGGGCATCAGGATACGCAGTATTTT. The genes are TRBV5-1 and TRBJ2-3; 13 bases are a match to TRBD2. Per germline, CDR1 SGHRS and CDR2 YFSETQ. CDR3 length: 17 residues. V was clipped by 0 bases and J by 6 bases; unmatched bases: 7.